Described below is a single T cell receptor (beta chain) sequence and its context. The specificity of this receptor is unknown. Base qualities were left out, and no much larger clone turns up one base away. The sample's time point, from its label and the paper: newly diagnosed, previously untreated cHL patient sample. Magnetic negative selection with a Miltenyi CD4+ T cell isolation kit was used to purify CD4+ T cells from thawed PBMCs. As a comparison group for the relapsed/refractory trial patients, PBMCs from patients with newly diagnosed, previously untreated classical Hodgkin lymphoma were sequenced. Peripheral blood was collected in 8 mL Vacutainer Cell Preparation Tubes, from which PBMCs were isolated by centrifugation and then cryopreserved. Purified CD4+ and CD8+ fractions were prepared only for cases in which an additional PBMC sample was available. Magnetically labelled cells were depleted on LS columns in a quadroMACS separator, and the flow-through was collected as the purified fraction.

The data derive from a study of PD-1 blockade in classical Hodgkin lymphoma (dated by TCRdb to the early 2020s). About the study as a whole: To define a peripheral blood immune signature of response to PD-1 blockade in classical Hodgkin lymphoma, the study combined TCR beta sequencing with CyTOF. General study outcomes and caveats: Only a single clinical trial cohort was studied, and what caused the repertoire differences, possibly disease activity or prior therapy, remained undefined. Baseline TCR diversity was reported to be lower in newly diagnosed patients than in healthy donors, and even lower in relapsed/refractory patients.

Genomic DNA was extracted with the Qiagen DNeasy kit from unsorted PBMCs and from negatively selected CD4+ and CD8+ fractions. TCR beta CDR3 regions were subjected to amplification by immunoSEQ multiplex PCR with primers that anneal to V and J segments. A synthetic immune receptor repertoire was used to minimize amplification bias, and any residual bias was removed computationally once sequencing was done. The authors processed their data as follows. Repertoire diversity was quantified as the Shannon entropy index using custom Python scripts. Unsorted, CD4+ and CD8+ repertoires were analyzed separately, except in combined analyses where CD4+ and CD8+ sequences were merged in silico. This is the immuneACCESS table as TCRdb keeps it, with only in-frame sequences that have V and J called. A part of the clones is gone; compared with another copy, unresolved V genes explain less than half, and the rest is unexplained. V and J calls and clone size are given by that table; D and trimming were obtained from the DNA. This sample holds about 20,000 clones; roughly nine tenths were observed only once. The ten biggest clones cover about 0.25% of the sample.

From the cysteine up to the phenylalanine, the CDR3 has a length of 14 residues. Just CDR3 DNA is preserved here, 42 bases in frame from base 1. In the germline V gene (reference sequence), CDR1 corresponds to MNHNY and CDR2 to SVGAGI. Cut back by 5 bases and 4 bases, the V and J ends lie 14 bases apart. Sample: CD4+ T cells from blood. Here the chain combines TRBV6-6 and TRBJ1-1, with the D gene not clear enough to name. The clonotype comes from a human donor with classical Hodgkin lymphoma. The CDR3 reads CASSGVTRGTEAFF. The bases read TGTGCCAGCAGTGGGGTGACCCGGGGCACTGAAGCTTTCTTT.